Given below is one T cell receptor (beta chain) in context. Its antigen remains undetermined. Base qualities were left out, and no much larger clone turns up one base away. Systemically healthy Caucasian individuals from Russia, some 38 in total and aged roughly 6 to 95 years, were included as donors. Approximately 10 milliliters of peripheral blood were collected from each donor into EDTA-treated Vacutainer tubes. Ficoll-Paque density-gradient centrifugation was used to isolate PBMCs, with at least 6.5 million per sample. Trizol reagent was used to extract total RNA from the PBMCs, yielding at least 6 micrograms per sample. For every donor, an aliquot of PBMCs went through flow cytometry to measure the percentages of naive CD45RAhigh/CD27high T cells. The source of the sample is a study of blood T cells in healthy people across ages (dated by TCRdb to the mid-2010s). The study in broad terms: Template switching captured roughly one uniquely barcoded TCR beta cDNA molecule per two T cells in model experiments. Age-related changes in TCR beta repertoire diversity were measured in the study by deep sequencing normalized with unique cDNA molecular identifiers. Two additional independent replicas of 1 million unique cDNA reads from the same blood draw were analyzed for two donors (one aged 18 to 29 and one aged 80 or older). Donors were grouped into four age groups: young (average approximately 15 years), middle-aged (less than 40), aged (roughly 67) and long-lived (less than 85).

On the study overall, not on this receptor specifically: The percentage of naive T cells measured by flow cytometry correlated strongly with observed TCR beta diversity. The CMV infection status of donors was not known, potentially confounding age-related changes in expanded clonotypes. Conclusive comparison of naive and antigen-experienced compartments was prevented by the profiling of bulk unsorted PBMCs. Observed TCR beta diversity per million T cells fell roughly linearly with age, and a significant reduction was already apparent by age about 43. Compared with the aged group, the long-lived group had more naive CD4+ T cells, fewer expanded clones and increased TCR diversity, suggesting age selection. Estimates of total diversity from one million sequenced T cells were regarded as lower bounds and underestimates.

Libraries were built with 5' RACE. The sequencing machine was an Illumina HiSeq 2500. A second about 7 to 12 cycle PCR used a sample-barcoded 5' primer and a J-beta primer mix. Each TCR beta cDNA molecule received a unique molecular identifier from a template-switch 5' adaptor carrying 12 random nucleotides. At least 2.5 million CDR3-containing paired-end reads were obtained from each sample. The Mint cDNA synthesis kit, primed by a TRBC-specific oligonucleotide, was used to synthesize first-strand cDNA from all RNA. Following uracil-DNA glycosylase treatment, a first 18-cycle PCR with universal primers M1SS and BC2_uni_R was performed on all cDNA. The published analysis was carried out like this. For normalization, 1 million high-quality reads, each with a distinct molecular identifier, were randomly selected from each sample. Instead of being binned into consensus sequences, reads with shared molecular identifiers were discarded. MiTCR, with a Q25 quality threshold and the strictest error-elimination algorithm, was used for CDR3 identification, clonotype clustering and error correction. A nonparametric unseen species model with Euler transformation was used to estimate lower-bound total TCR beta diversity. In TCRdb, the public reads were trimmed at Q25 with fastp and aligned with MiXCR, with productive beta chains retained. One record per CDR3 amino acid sequence lists the most common genes and DNA. The V and J calls were determined by TCRdb, not by the authors. The sample table shows 450,000 to 600,000 distinct CDR3 sequences, and about 27% are seen once. The ten largest clones capture approximately 3.3% of the sample.

Trimming at the junction amounts to 6 bases on V and 5 bases on J, and the germline ends lie 16 bases apart. The CDR3 runs 14 amino acids, cysteine and phenylalanine included. Left in the record is the CDR3 DNA by itself, 42 bases read in frame from the first base. The germline V gene (reference sequence) specifies MNHEY as CDR1 and SMNVEV as CDR2. The sample was also linked to a second study, of T cells of mothers and their children. The second publication reports: Nine systemically healthy Caucasian individuals served as donors, namely three mothers together with their six children. cDNA synthesis consumed the entire amount of extracted RNA, loaded at approximately 1.6 ug RNA in each 15 ul reaction. Sample barcodes and 2-4 random nucleotides were added via the M1S primer in the second PCR. Each mother yielded over 9 million TCR beta CDR3 reads and each child 3 million or so reads. In both related and unrelated pairs, thymic selection shapes the output of TCR recombination in a similar way, with inherited differences having only a minor effect. Related mother-child pairs always showed normalized repertoire overlap that was slightly higher than in unrelated mother-child pairs, though the difference was never significant. No persistent microchimeric T cell clones were detected, at a sensitivity of 80 to 100 clones per million clonotypes. Deep NGS was used in the study to compare the TCR beta repertoires of mothers and children and to look for features that separate related mother-child pairs from unrelated individuals. The mean age was 40 +/- 4 years for the mothers and approximately 11 +/- 4 years for the children. After adapters were ligated using NEBNext reagents, the libraries underwent 100+100 nt paired-end sequencing on an Illumina HiSeq 2000. Mother and child libraries were prepared a month apart and sequenced in separate runs to prevent cross-contamination. Between 500,000 and 2,000,000 distinct TCR beta clonotypes were identified per donor. Naive TCR beta clonotypes were estimated from low-frequency clonotypes matched to each donor's FACS-determined naive share, without sorting.

The sequence was collected from a boy aged 2 to 9 in good health. This sequence uses TRBV27 and TRBJ2-5, with the D segment possibly TRBD1 or TRBD2, each aligning over 5 bases. The sequenced sample was blood. In nucleotides, the sequence is TGTGCCAGCAGCCATCGGGGCAGCTTTGAGACCCAGTACTTC. This yields the protein CASSHRGSFETQYF.